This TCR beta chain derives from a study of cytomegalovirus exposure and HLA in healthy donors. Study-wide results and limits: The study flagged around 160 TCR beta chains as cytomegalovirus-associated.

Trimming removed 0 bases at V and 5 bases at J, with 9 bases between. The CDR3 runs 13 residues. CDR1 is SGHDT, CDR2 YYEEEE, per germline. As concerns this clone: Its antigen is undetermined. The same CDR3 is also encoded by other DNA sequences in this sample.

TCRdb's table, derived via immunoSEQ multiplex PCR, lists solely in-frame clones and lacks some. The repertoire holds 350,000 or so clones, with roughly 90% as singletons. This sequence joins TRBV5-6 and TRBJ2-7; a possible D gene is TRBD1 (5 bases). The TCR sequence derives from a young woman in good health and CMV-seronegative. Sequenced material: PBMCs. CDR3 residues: CASSLGQGDEQYF. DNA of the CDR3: TGTGCCAGCAGCTTGGGGCAGGGCGACGAGCAGTACTTC.